These 23 T cell receptor beta chains were sequenced from one sample in a study of blood T cell repertoires in COVID-19. The data were produced by immunoSEQ multiplex PCR, yet TCRdb's version contains in-frame clones alone and is incomplete. The sample lists 64,000 or so clones; just over 85% were seen once. The source material was peripheral blood. These receptors were obtained from a man in his forties or fifties with acute or convalescent COVID-19.

The chain joins TRBV13 to TRBJ1-2; D possibly corresponds to TRBD1 (5 bases). From germline, CDR1 is PRHDT and CDR2 FYEKMQ (reference sequence). V was clipped by 2 bases and J by 6 bases, with 16 bases between them. The CDR3 loop spans 15 amino acids. In DNA, the CDR3 is TGTGCCAGCAGCTTAAGCCGGACAAGGCCGAATGGCTACACCTTC. This translates into CASSLSRTRPNGYTF.

CDR3 bases: TGCGCCAGCAGCCAAGAGAGAACTAATGAAAAACTGTTTTTT. Encoded protein: CASSQERTNEKLFF. The chain links TRBV4-1 to TRBJ1-4; D is ambiguous. This CDR3 contains 14 residues. Trimming pared 0 bases from V and 1 base from J, leaving 3 bases between. Germline V gene lookup returns CDR1 MGHRA and CDR2 YSYEKL.

The chain uses TRBV28 and TRBJ2-2; D remains ambiguous. V was trimmed by 8 bases and J by 6 bases, leaving 10 bases between them. This CDR3 has 12 amino acids. Looked up from germline, CDR1 is MDHEN and CDR2 is SYDVKM. The chain's CDR3 is CASYRVAGELFF. CDR3 sequence (DNA): TGTGCCAGCTACCGCGTCGCCGGGGAGCTGTTTTTT.

The chain recombines TRBV7-3 with TRBJ1-1; D gene ambiguous. The length of the CDR3 is 13 residues. Germline CDR1 and CDR2: SGHTA and FQGTGA. Trimming took 1 base from V and 9 from J, leaving 12 bases between them. CDR3 residues: CASSLSDPGQAFF. The CDR3 DNA follows: TGTGCCAGCAGCTTAAGCGACCCGGGTCAAGCTTTCTTT.

This chain's CDR3 is CASSQRRAVTGEVSEAFF. CDR3 sequence (DNA): TGTGCCAGCAGCCAAAGACGGGCGGTTACGGGGGAAGTCTCTGAAGCTTTCTTT. The chain couples TRBV3-1 (or the pseudogene TRBV3-2) to TRBJ1-1, with a possible D match to TRBD1 (5 bases). Per germline, CDR1 LGHDT and CDR2 YNNKEL (reference sequence). The CDR3 runs to 18 residues. Trimming shortened V by 2 bases and J by 6 bases, and 25 bases separated the two germline ends.

This rearrangement joins TRBV11-1 to TRBJ1-1; D is ambiguous. Trimming shortened V by 5 bases and J by 0 bases, and 13 bases separated the two germline ends. The CDR3 is made up of 15 amino acids. The V gene's germline CDR1 is SGHAT and CDR2 FQDESV (reference sequence). This chain's CDR3 is CASSGGGPMNTEAFF. The CDR3, as DNA: TGTGCCAGCAGCGGAGGAGGCCCTATGAACACTGAAGCTTTCTTT. Looking up the rest from reference TRBV11-1 and TRBJ1-1 gives the full variable domain: EAEVAQSPRYKITEKSQAVAFWCDPISGHATLYWYRQILGQGPELLVQFQDESVVDDSQLPKDRFSAERLKGVDSTLKIQPAELGDSAMYLCASSGGGPMNTEAFFGQGTRLTVV.

This rearrangement joins TRBV19 to TRBJ2-7, with a possible D match to TRBD1 (6 bases). The CDR3 has 12 amino acids. Trimming stripped 7 bases from V and 3 bases from J, with 10 bases between. CDR1 and CDR2 (germline): LNHDA, SQIVND (reference sequence). For the CDR3, the DNA is TGTGCCAGTATGGGGGACAACTACGAGCAGTACTTC. This codes for CASMGDNYEQYF.

The rearrangement uses TRBV29-1 and TRBJ1-2; 7 bases line up with TRBD1. With 7 bases clipped from V and 8 bases from J, the junction kept 7 bases outside the gene matches. CDR3 size: 11 residues. The germline gives CDR1 SQVTM, CDR2 ANQGSEA. The CDR3 spells CSGRQGEGYTF. The CDR3 nucleotides read TGCAGCGGCCGACAGGGCGAGGGCTACACCTTC.

The chain joins TRBV5-1 to TRBJ1-6, with D unclear. Deletions cut 5 bases from V and 5 bases from J, with 14 bases between. Germline V gene sequence: CDR1 SGHRS, CDR2 YFSETQ. This CDR3 is built from 15 residues. CDR3 protein: CASRLSGADNSPLHF. CDR3 nucleotides: TGCGCCAGCAGACTCTCCGGAGCGGATAATTCACCCCTCCACTTT.

This rearrangement joins TRBV6-6 to TRBJ2-2, with 13 bases identical to TRBD2. The V and J ends lost 8 bases and 3 bases, in that order; junction bases with no gene match: 0. This CDR3 has 14 amino acids. Germline loops: CDR1 MNHNY, CDR2 SVGAGI (reference sequence). CDR3 sequence (DNA): TGTGCCAGCGGGACTAGCGGGGACACCGGGGAGCTGTTTTTT. Translation gives CASGTSGDTGELFF.

The rearrangement joins TRBV19 to TRBJ2-1; no definite D call. V was clipped by 6 bases and J by 5 bases, with 8 bases between them. Per the germline V gene, CDR1 is LNHDA and CDR2 is SQIVND (reference sequence). The CDR3 spans 12 residues. As DNA, the CDR3 is TGTGCCAGTAGCGATTCTAACAATGAGCAGTTCTTC. Protein: CASSDSNNEQFF.

The V gene is TRBV9, the J gene TRBJ1-6; the match to TRBD1 covers 9 bases. The CDR3 length is 18 residues. Germline V gene lookup returns CDR1 SGDLS and CDR2 YYNGEE. Trimming at V came to 4 bases and at J to 2 bases, leaving 10 bases not matched to a gene. The CDR3 reads CASSPAGDRDPYNSPLHF. DNA of the CDR3: TGTGCCAGCAGCCCCGCCGGGGACAGGGACCCCTATAATTCACCCCTCCACTTT.

The chain couples TRBV7-2 to TRBJ1-4; TRBD1 aligns across 9 bases. The germline V gene encodes CDR1 SGHTA and CDR2 FQGNSA. V gave up 5 bases and J gave up 7 bases; unmatched junction bases: 5. This CDR3 has 14 amino acids. In DNA form, the CDR3 reads TGTGCCAGCAGCCCCCTGGGACAGGGTGAAAAACTGTTTTTT. It is translated as CASSPLGQGEKLFF. Full variable domain (rest looked up from reference TRBV7-2 and TRBJ1-4): GAGVSQSPSNKVTEKGKDVELRCDPISGHTALYWYRQSLGQGLEFLIYFQGNSAPDKSGLPSDRFSAERTGGSVSTLTIQRTQQEDSAVYLCASSPLGQGEKLFFGSGTQLSVL.

This rearrangement joins TRBV5-1 to TRBJ2-7; possible D gene TRBD1, 5 bases. Trimming shortened V by 2 bases and J by 3 bases, and 9 bases separated the two germline ends. This CDR3 region has 13 residues. Germline lookup yields CDR1 SGHRS and CDR2 YFSETQ. The CDR3 DNA is TGCGCCAGCAGCTTTGGGGCCAACTACGAGCAGTACTTC. It specifies CASSFGANYEQYF. The variable domain in full, completed from reference TRBV5-1 and TRBJ2-7, reads KAGVTQTPRYLIKTRGQQVTLSCSPISGHRSVSWYQQTPGQGLQFLFEYFSETQRNKGNFPGRFSGRQFSNSRSEMNVSTLELGDSALYLCASSFGANYEQYFGPGTRLTVT.

This sequence joins TRBV7-8 and TRBJ2-3; 9 bases are shared with TRBD2. CDR3 length equals 15 residues. The junction had 8 bases not matched to a gene; V was cut back by 5 bases and J by 5 bases. Germline values: CDR1 SGHVS, CDR2 FQNEAQ. The CDR3 nucleotides are TGTGCCAGCAGCCCTGCGGGGGGGGTTAGAGATACGCAGTATTTT. Encoded protein: CASSPAGGVRDTQYF.

This clone has just a few counts. The chain combines TRBV7-8 with TRBJ1-2; D may be TRBD1 (5 bases). Germline V CDR1 and CDR2: SGHVS, FQNEAQ. The CDR3 sequence is 17 residues long. V was clipped by 1 base and J by 0 bases, with 15 bases between them. This chain's CDR3 is CASSLVLRATSNYGYTF. DNA of the CDR3: TGTGCCAGCAGCTTAGTCCTCAGGGCCACCTCTAACTATGGCTACACCTTC.

V and J are TRBV2 and TRBJ2-3; D gene ambiguous. Per the germline V gene, CDR1 is SNHLY and CDR2 is FYNNEI. V dropped 6 bases and J dropped 0 bases, with 10 bases sitting between them. The CDR3 is made up of 14 amino acids. The CDR3 sequence: CASRAGPSTDTQYF. DNA of the CDR3: TGTGCCAGCAGAGCCGGTCCTAGCACAGATACGCAGTATTTT.

This rearrangement joins TRBV5-1 to TRBJ1-5, with D tentatively TRBD1 (5 bases). There are 15 residues in the CDR3. Trimming took off 0 bases at V and 5 bases at J, with 12 bases between the two ends. Germline CDR1 SGHRS, CDR2 YFSETQ. The CDR3 sequence: CASSLAGHIDQPQHF. CDR3 nucleotides: TGCGCCAGCAGCTTGGCTGGACACATAGATCAGCCCCAGCATTTT.

The V call is TRBV5-1, the J call TRBJ2-7, with 10 nucleotides matching TRBD2. The germline CDR1 and CDR2 sequences are SGHRS and YFSETQ. This CDR3 is 14 amino acids long. V lost 3 bases, J lost 3 bases, and 3 bases stayed unmatched. CDR3 nucleotide sequence: TGCGCCAGCAGCTATAGCGGGGGGAACTACGAGCAGTACTTC. Its protein is CASSYSGGNYEQYF.

The chain uses TRBV29-1 and TRBJ2-5; D is perhaps TRBD2 (5 bases). The CDR3 loop spans 13 amino acids. The V end was cut by 6 bases, the J end by 2 bases, with 13 bases between. Germline CDR1 SQVTM, CDR2 ANQGSEA. CDR3 protein: CSVLRGFQETQYF. CDR3 nucleotide sequence: TGCAGCGTGCTCCGGGGTTTTCAAGAGACCCAGTACTTC.

In DNA, the CDR3 is TGTGCCACCTCACAGGGGTTGGAGACCCAGTACTTC. Encoded protein: CATSQGLETQYF. The J gene is TRBJ2-5, the V gene TRBV12-3 or TRBV12-4; 7 bases match TRBD1. The CDR3 covers 12 residues. Losses at the gene ends were 10 bases for V and 5 bases for J; bases not matched to a gene: 7.

The genes are TRBV4-1 and TRBJ1-5; the match to TRBD1 covers 11 bases. Unmatched junction bases numbered 8, after V lost 1 base and J lost 6 bases. The germline V gene encodes CDR1 MGHRA and CDR2 YSYEKL. The CDR3 is 17 residues long. This CDR3 is CASSQGSGQGVGQPQHF. The CDR3 DNA follows: TGCGCCAGCAGCCAAGGATCGGGACAGGGGGTGGGTCAGCCCCAGCATTTT.

This chain uses TRBV5-6 with TRBJ2-5; D possibly corresponds to TRBD2 (5 bases). This CDR3 spans 17 amino acids. V shed 4 bases and J shed 7 bases, with 26 bases lying between them. Germline CDR1 reads SGHDT; CDR2 reads YYEEEE. The DNA of the CDR3 is TGTGCCAGCAGCCCGGTCTGGGAGATACCCCCCAAGGGGACCCAGTACTTC. Amino acids: CASSPVWEIPPKGTQYF.